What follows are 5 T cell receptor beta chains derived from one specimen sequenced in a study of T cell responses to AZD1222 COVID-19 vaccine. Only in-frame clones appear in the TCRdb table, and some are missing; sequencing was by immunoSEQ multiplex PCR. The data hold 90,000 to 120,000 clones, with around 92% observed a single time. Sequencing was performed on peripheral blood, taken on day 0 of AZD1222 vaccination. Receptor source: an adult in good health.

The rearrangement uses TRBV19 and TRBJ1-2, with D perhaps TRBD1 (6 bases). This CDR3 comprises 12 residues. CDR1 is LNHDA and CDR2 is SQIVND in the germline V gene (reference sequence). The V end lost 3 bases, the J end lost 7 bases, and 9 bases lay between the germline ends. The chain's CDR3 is CASSMGQPGYTF. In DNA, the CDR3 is TGTGCCAGTAGTATGGGACAACCTGGCTACACCTTC. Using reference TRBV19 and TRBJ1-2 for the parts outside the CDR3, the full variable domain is DGGITQSPKYLFRKEGQNVTLSCEQNLNHDAMYWYRQDPGQGLRLIYYSQIVNDFQKGDIAEGYSVSREKKESFPLTVTSAQKNPTAFYLCASSMGQPGYTFGSGTRLTVV.

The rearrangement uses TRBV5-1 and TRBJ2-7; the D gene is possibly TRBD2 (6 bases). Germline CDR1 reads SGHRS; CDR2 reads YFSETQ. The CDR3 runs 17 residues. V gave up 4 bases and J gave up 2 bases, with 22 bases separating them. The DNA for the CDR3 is TGCGCCAGCAGCCCCGGTGGGGGGAGTACCCTCACCTACGAGCAGTACTTC. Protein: CASSPGGGSTLTYEQYF. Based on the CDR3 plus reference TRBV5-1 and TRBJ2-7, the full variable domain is KAGVTQTPRYLIKTRGQQVTLSCSPISGHRSVSWYQQTPGQGLQFLFEYFSETQRNKGNFPGRFSGRQFSNSRSEMNVSTLELGDSALYLCASSPGGGSTLTYEQYFGPGTRLTVT.

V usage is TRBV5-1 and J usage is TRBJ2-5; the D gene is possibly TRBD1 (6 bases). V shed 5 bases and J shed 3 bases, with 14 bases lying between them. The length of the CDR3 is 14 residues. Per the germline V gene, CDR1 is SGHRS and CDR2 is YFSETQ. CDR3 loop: CASRAGQLKETQYF. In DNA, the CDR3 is TGCGCCAGCAGGGCCGGACAGTTGAAAGAGACCCAGTACTTC.

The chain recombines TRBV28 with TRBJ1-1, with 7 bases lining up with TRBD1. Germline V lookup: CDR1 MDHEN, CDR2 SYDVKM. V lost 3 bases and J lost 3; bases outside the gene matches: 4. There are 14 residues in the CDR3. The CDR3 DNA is TGTGCCAGCAGTTTGGCAGGGGGGCACACTGAAGCTTTCTTT. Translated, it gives CASSLAGGHTEAFF.

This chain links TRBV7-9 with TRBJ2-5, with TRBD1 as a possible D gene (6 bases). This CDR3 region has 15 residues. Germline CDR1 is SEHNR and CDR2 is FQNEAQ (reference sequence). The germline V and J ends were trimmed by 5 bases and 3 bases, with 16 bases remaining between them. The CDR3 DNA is TGTGCCAGCAGCCCAACCGGGACACCAAAAGAGACCCAGTACTTC. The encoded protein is CASSPTGTPKETQYF. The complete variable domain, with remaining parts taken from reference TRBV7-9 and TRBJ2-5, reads DTGVSQNPRHKITKRGQNVTFRCDPISEHNRLYWYRQTLGQGPEFLTYFQNEAQLEKSRLLSDRFSAERPKGSFSTLEIQRTEQGDSAMYLCASSPTGTPKETQYFGPGTRLLVL.